This TCR beta chain was recorded in a study of cytomegalovirus exposure and HLA in healthy donors. The CDR3 totals 15 residues. Germline lookup yields CDR1 MNHEY and CDR2 SVGAGI. This PCR relied on a set of 60 Vbeta primers and 13 Jbeta primers. Using immunoSEQ multiplex PCR, the repertoire was profiled, and TCRdb retains in-frame clones only, with some absent. The sample records some 150,000 clones, approximately 80% being singletons. Of note for this clone: Its antigen is not known. An end of the junction differs from the germline gene, which may be a read error.

Regarding the study as a whole: The authors reported that TCR beta sequences could predict HLA-A and HLA-B alleles. These predictions were accurate for most subjects in the first cohort. The study listed some 160 cytomegalovirus-associated TCR beta chains. In a later analysis, specific HLA alleles were associated with about 18,000 TCR beta sequences at a 0.05 false discovery rate.

The receptor comes from a man younger than 35 in good health and CMV-seropositive. V is TRBV6-5 and J is TRBJ2-5, with a possible D match to TRBD1 (6 bases). The sample was PBMCs. CDR3 in DNA: TGTGCCAGCAGGAAGAACAGGGCTCTCCAAGGGACCCAGTACTTC. It translates to CASRKNRALQGTQYF.